The rows below give T cell receptor beta chains drawn from one sample of a study of blood T cell repertoires in COVID-19. TCRdb's table, derived via immunoSEQ multiplex PCR, lists solely in-frame clones and lacks some. The sample has under 120,000 clones, approximately 69% seen once. Sequencing input: peripheral blood. The origin of the receptors is a man older than 75 with acute or convalescent COVID-19. CDR3s leave out the opening cysteine and the closing phenylalanine or tryptophan. Clone size is given for some rows only: seen once, a few or many times, or a class if the clone is expanded.

TRBV30,TRBJ1-1,.,ACTGNTEAF
TRBV24-1,TRBJ2-1,.,ATSDRDNGRAEQF
TRBV7-9,TRBJ2-5,.,ASSLGRLQETQY
TRBV18,TRBJ1-1,.,ASSPRGSGMNTEAF
TRBV28,TRBJ1-3,few,ASSQEAGSGNTIY
TRBV6-6,TRBJ1-5,.,ASRTPSSNQPQH
TRBV28,TRBJ1-3,once,ASSLGARLLSGNTIY
TRBV9,TRBJ1-1,.,ASSATDMAEAF
TRBV30,TRBJ2-5,once,AWRGGLQETQY
TRBV7-9,TRBJ2-7,.,ASSPTGGRYEQY
TRBV6-5,TRBJ2-7,once,ASSYDPQGDTYEQY
TRBV11-3,TRBJ2-1,.,ASSSGTSGRDEQF
TRBV2,TRBJ2-5,.,ASSEGTEAYETQY
TRBV9,TRBJ1-2,.,ASSVDREASGYGYT
TRBV28,TRBJ1-6,once,ASSRDRANSPLH
TRBV11-2,TRBJ1-1,.,ASSLDGGGTEAF
TRBV25-1,TRBJ2-7,few,ASSPSGTGVREQY
TRBV4-3,TRBJ2-7,.,ASSFGQSYEQY
TRBV4-3,TRBJ2-7,.,ASSPGTGGYEQY
TRBV9,TRBJ2-7,.,ASSLRQASEQY
TRBV12-5,TRBJ2-2,.,ASGLGQSGELF
TRBV9,TRBJ1-6,.,ASSDQPTGVGSPLH
TRBV7-9,TRBJ2-7,few,ASSFMRGSEQY
TRBV2,TRBJ1-1,.,ASSETQGSSEAF
TRBV6-2/TRBV6-3,TRBJ2-5,few,ASSQLKETQY
TRBV6-5,TRBJ1-1,.,ASRDRGDNTEAF
TRBV5-1,TRBJ2-1,.,ASSRGLAGLDVRYNEQF
TRBV5-1,TRBJ1-1,.,ASSFGGGWDTEAF
TRBV6-4,TRBJ2-1,.,ASREAGLSNEQF
TRBV19,TRBJ1-1,.,ASSPGTGWGTEAF
TRBV5-1,TRBJ2-5,.,ASSSLTGEETQY
TRBV28,TRBJ1-5,.,ASTDRSGVGQPQH
TRBV9,TRBJ2-1,few,ASSKNGGPGNEQF
TRBV13,TRBJ2-7,.,ASRVGGTGAPAQY
TRBV7-9,TRBJ2-7,.,ASSFGGTRYEQY
TRBV21-1,TRBJ1-3,.,ASIRDSKTTTGNTIY
TRBV7-2,TRBJ2-1,.,ASSLATSGFDEQF
TRBV30,TRBJ1-4,few,AWSPTMVEKLF
TRBV28,TRBJ2-7,.,ASNWGQGGNEQY
TRBV5-1,TRBJ2-1,.,ASSPTAFGEQF
TRBV19,TRBJ1-5,.,ASSVQAGSQPQH
TRBV19,TRBJ2-7,.,ASRIAGGGSYEQY
TRBV7-8,TRBJ1-3,few,ASSLQGATSGNTIY
TRBV12-3/TRBV12-4,TRBJ2-2,.,ASRSTGLLF
TRBV9,TRBJ2-1,.,ASSVDLSGSLLEQF
TRBV12-3/TRBV12-4,TRBJ1-2,.,ASSPPGGYGYT
TRBV7-3,TRBJ2-5,few,ASSLNSVETQY
TRBV6-5,TRBJ1-2,.,ASSYKGVGYGYT